Below are 20 T cell receptor beta chains sequenced from a single sample in a study of OX40 agonist ivuxolimab in advanced cancers. Libraries were prepared by immunoSEQ multiplex PCR; TCRdb keeps only in-frame clonotypes and omits some of them. The data show some 80,000 clones, 80% to 90% seen once. This material consisted of CD4+ or CD8+ T cells sorted from blood, taken in a trial of the OX40 agonist ivuxolimab. The receptor source for this set is an adult with an advanced solid tumor such as melanoma, head and neck, liver or kidney cancer.

The chain uses TRBV4-3 and TRBJ2-1; the D is unclear. Germline loops: CDR1 LGHNA, CDR2 YSLEER. The CDR3 is made up of 15 amino acids. V lost 1 base to trimming and J lost 8 bases, with 15 bases between them. DNA of the CDR3: TGCGCCAGCAGCCAAGGACCCAATCTACAACATGAGCAGTTCTTC. It is translated as CASSQGPNLQHEQFF.

This chain uses TRBV11-2 with TRBJ2-3; possible D gene TRBD1, 7 bases. The CDR3 consists of 16 residues. CDR1 and CDR2 from the germline V gene are SGHAT and FQNNGV. Trimming pared 5 bases from V and 5 bases from J, leaving 20 bases between. DNA of the CDR3: TGTGCCAGCAGCCTACCCGCGGGACAGCTCCTAGATACGCAGTATTTT. Amino acids: CASSLPAGQLLDTQYF. The full variable domain, rest sourced from reference TRBV11-2 and TRBJ2-3, is EAGVAQSPRYKIIEKRQSVAFWCNPISGHATLYWYQQILGQGPKLLIQFQNNGVVDDSQLPKDRFSAERLKGVDSTLKIQPAKLEDSAVYLCASSLPAGQLLDTQYFGPGTRLTVL.

This chain connects TRBV18 to TRBJ1-4; D is uncertain. The CDR3 sequence is 13 residues long. V lost 3 bases and J 6 bases, leaving 8 bases between the germline ends. The germline V gene has CDR1 KGHSH and CDR2 LQKENI. The CDR3 nucleotides read TGTGCCAGCTCACCGTCCGAGGATGAAAAACTGTTTTTT. Its translation: CASSPSEDEKLFF.

This rearrangement joins TRBV18 to TRBJ2-1; the D is unclear. The CDR3 runs to 13 residues. Between the trimmed V and J ends, which lost 3 bases and 7 bases, there was a span of 10 bases. The germline CDR1 and CDR2 sequences are KGHSH and LQKENI. CDR3 in DNA: TGTGCCAGCTCACCCGACATTAGGAATGAGCAGTTCTTC. Its protein is CASSPDIRNEQFF.

The chain uses TRBV11-2 and TRBJ1-2; TRBD1 is a possible D gene (5 bases). The germline V gene encodes CDR1 SGHAT and CDR2 FQNNGV. CDR3 size: 15 residues. V was shortened by 5 bases and J by 4 bases, with 17 bases between the two germline ends. CDR3 DNA sequence: TGTGCCAGCAGCCCGCTCCACCACAGGTCCTATGGCTACACCTTC. Its translation is CASSPLHHRSYGYTF.

This sequence joins TRBV7-6 and TRBJ2-5; D gene uncertain. This CDR3 contains 12 residues. V lost 2 bases to trimming and J lost 5 bases, with 6 bases between them. In germline, CDR1 is SGHVS, CDR2 FNYEAQ. CDR3 loop: CASSLQPETQYF. The CDR3 DNA follows: TGTGCCAGCAGCTTACAGCCGGAGACCCAGTACTTC.

The rearrangement joins TRBV5-5 to TRBJ2-3, with D perhaps matching TRBD2 (6 bases). Germline V gene sequence: CDR1 SGHKS, CDR2 YYEKEE (reference sequence). Trimming took 1 base from V and 4 from J, leaving 10 bases between them. The CDR3 runs to 14 residues. CDR3 sequence (DNA): TGTGCCAGCAGCTTGCTTAGCGGAGCAGATACGCAGTATTTT. The encoded protein is CASSLLSGADTQYF.

The rearrangement joins TRBV5-1 to TRBJ2-1; D is possibly TRBD2 (5 bases). The CDR3 sequence is 15 residues long. V was pared by 1 base and J by 5 bases, with 13 bases between. Germline assignment: CDR1 SGHRS and CDR2 YFSETQ. The DNA of the CDR3 is TGCGCCAGCAGCTTGATGCGAAGGGAGAACAATGAGCAGTTCTTC. Amino acid sequence: CASSLMRRENNEQFF.

The J gene is TRBJ1-2, the V gene TRBV29-1; TRBD1 agrees at 10 bases. V shed 0 bases and J 8 bases; nucleotides not matched to a gene: 6. In germline, CDR1 is SQVTM, CDR2 ANQGSEA. The CDR3 covers 14 residues. CDR3 DNA: TGCAGCGTTGAAGATCGGGACAGGGGACAGGGCTACACCTTC. Amino acid sequence: CSVEDRDRGQGYTF.

The chain combines TRBV9 with TRBJ2-7; 7 nucleotides line up with TRBD1. With V trimmed by 0 bases and J by 7 bases, 10 bases remained unmatched. From germline, CDR1 is SGDLS and CDR2 YYNGEE. The CDR3 spans 15 residues. CDR3 sequence (DNA): TGTGCCAGCAGCGTAGAAGAGGGGGCGCTTCGTGAGCAGTACTTC. Protein product: CASSVEEGALREQYF.

This rearrangement joins TRBV5-4 to TRBJ1-4, with D tentatively TRBD1 (5 bases). The CDR3 totals 14 residues. CDR1 is SGHNT, CDR2 YYREEE, per germline (reference sequence). The ends were cut back, 3 bases at V and 5 bases at J, with 11 bases in the middle. CDR3 bases: TGTGCCAGCAGCTACCGGGACGGGAATGAAAAACTGTTTTTT. Encoded protein: CASSYRDGNEKLFF. The full variable domain, in which reference TRBV5-4 and TRBJ1-4 provide the parts outside the CDR3, is ETGVTQSPTHLIKTRGQQVTLRCSSQSGHNTVSWYQQALGQGPQFIFQYYREEENGRGNFPPRFSGLQFPNYSSELNVNALELDDSALYLCASSYRDGNEKLFFGSGTQLSVL.

This clone has a handful of counts. The sample has other DNA sequences that encode this CDR3 too. V gene TRBV20-1 combines with J gene TRBJ2-5; D not certain. V dropped 6 bases and J dropped 2 bases, with 7 bases sitting between them. Germline loops: CDR1 DFQATT, CDR2 SNEGSKA (reference sequence). CDR3 size: 11 residues. The CDR3 region has the DNA TGCAGTGCCTCCCCACAAGAGACCCAGTACTTC. Its protein product is CSASPQETQYF.

V and J are TRBV5-4 and TRBJ2-7; possible D gene TRBD2, 6 bases. The V and J ends lost 4 bases and 7 bases respectively, with 21 bases between them. Per the germline V gene, CDR1 is SGHNT and CDR2 is YYREEE (reference sequence). The CDR3 spans 15 residues. The CDR3 coding sequence is TGTGCCAGCAGCCCTCGCGGAGGGGACTCTTCTGAGCAGTACTTC. Translation gives CASSPRGGDSSEQYF.

The genes are TRBV15 and TRBJ2-7; D may be TRBD2 (5 bases). V lost 0 bases to trimming and J lost 0 bases, with 9 bases between them. CDR1 and CDR2 from the germline V gene are LNHNV and YYDKDF (reference sequence). The CDR3 is 15 amino acids. CDR3 residues: CATSRDPGISYEQYF. Here the CDR3 DNA reads TGTGCCACCAGCAGAGATCCGGGGATCTCCTACGAGCAGTACTTC.

V usage is TRBV19 and J usage is TRBJ1-6, with a tentative D call TRBD1 (5 bases). Looked up from germline, CDR1 is LNHDA and CDR2 is SQIVND (reference sequence). The CDR3 contains 15 residues. V lost 5 bases and J 9 bases, leaving 17 bases between the germline ends. This chain's CDR3 is CASSQGLGDGSPLHF. The CDR3 DNA follows: TGTGCCAGTAGTCAGGGTTTAGGGGACGGTTCACCCCTCCACTTT. Together with reference TRBV19 and TRBJ1-6, the CDR3 gives the full variable domain: DGGITQSPKYLFRKEGQNVTLSCEQNLNHDAMYWYRQDPGQGLRLIYYSQIVNDFQKGDIAEGYSVSREKKESFPLTVTSAQKNPTAFYLCASSQGLGDGSPLHFGNGTRLTVT.

This clone occurred once. The chain has TRBV30 and TRBJ1-4, with TRBD1 as a possible D gene (6 bases). Germline V gene sequence: CDR1 GTSNPN, CDR2 SVGIG (reference sequence). The CDR3 is made up of 14 amino acids. V was clipped by 3 bases and J by 5 bases, with 13 bases between them. The CDR3 sequence is CAWSRGQQNEKLFF. As DNA, the CDR3 is TGTGCCTGGAGCAGAGGACAGCAAAATGAAAAACTGTTTTTT. The full variable domain, rest sourced from reference TRBV30 and TRBJ1-4, is SQTIHQWPATLVQPVGSPLSLECTVEGTSNPNLYWYRQAAGRGLQLLFYSVGIGQISSEVPQNLSASRPQDRQFILSSKKLLLSDSGFYLCAWSRGQQNEKLFFGSGTQLSVL.

The chain couples TRBV5-1 to TRBJ2-5; D remains ambiguous. Germline loops: CDR1 SGHRS, CDR2 YFSETQ. Trimming took off 0 bases at V and 0 bases at J, with 6 bases between the two ends. CDR3 length equals 14 residues. CDR3 bases: TGCGCCAGCAGCTTGGGGACGGACCAAGAGACCCAGTACTTC. Translation: CASSLGTDQETQYF. The full variable domain, completed using reference TRBV5-1 and TRBJ2-5, is KAGVTQTPRYLIKTRGQQVTLSCSPISGHRSVSWYQQTPGQGLQFLFEYFSETQRNKGNFPGRFSGRQFSNSRSEMNVSTLELGDSALYLCASSLGTDQETQYFGPGTRLLVL.

This clone was counted between two and nine times. This chain links TRBV28 with TRBJ1-6; D might be TRBD1 (6 bases). Trimming shortened V by 3 bases and J by 6 bases, and 15 bases separated the two germline ends. The CDR3 sequence is 16 residues long. Germline V gene data show CDR1 as MDHEN and CDR2 as SYDVKM. The CDR3 coding sequence is TGTGCCAGCAGTTTTTCAGACAGGATGCTTAATTCACCCCTCCACTTT. It codes for CASSFSDRMLNSPLHF.

The chain is built from TRBV28 and TRBJ2-2, with D tentatively TRBD1 (5 bases). Trimming removed 9 bases from V and 1 base from J, with 9 bases in between. Germline assignment: CDR1 MDHEN and CDR2 SYDVKM. This CDR3 has 13 amino acids. CDR3 nucleotide sequence: TGTGCCAGTAGAACAGGGAACACCGGGGAGCTGTTTTTT. It translates to CASRTGNTGELFF.

Only one count was recorded for this clone. The chain combines TRBV19 with TRBJ2-5; D unclear. The CDR3 runs 14 residues. The V and J ends lost 5 bases and 0 bases respectively, with 10 bases between them. CDR1 is LNHDA and CDR2 is SQIVND in the germline V gene (reference sequence). The CDR3 sequence is CASSASRYQETQYF. The CDR3 DNA is TGTGCCAGTAGTGCCAGCCGGTACCAAGAGACCCAGTACTTC. Drawing the rest from reference TRBV19 and TRBJ2-5, the complete variable domain is DGGITQSPKYLFRKEGQNVTLSCEQNLNHDAMYWYRQDPGQGLRLIYYSQIVNDFQKGDIAEGYSVSREKKESFPLTVTSAQKNPTAFYLCASSASRYQETQYFGPGTRLLVL.